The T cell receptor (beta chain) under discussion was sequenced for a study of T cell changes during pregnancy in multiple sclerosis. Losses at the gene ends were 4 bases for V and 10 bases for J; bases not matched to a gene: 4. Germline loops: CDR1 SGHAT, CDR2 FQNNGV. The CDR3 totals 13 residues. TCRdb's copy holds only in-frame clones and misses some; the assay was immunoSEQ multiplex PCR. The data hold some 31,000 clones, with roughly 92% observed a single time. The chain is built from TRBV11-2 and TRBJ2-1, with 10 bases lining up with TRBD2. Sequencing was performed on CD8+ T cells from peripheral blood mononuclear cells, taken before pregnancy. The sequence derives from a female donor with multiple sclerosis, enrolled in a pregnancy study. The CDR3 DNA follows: TGTGCCAGCAGCTCGACACTAGCGGGAGAGCAGTTCTTC. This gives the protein CASSSTLAGEQFF. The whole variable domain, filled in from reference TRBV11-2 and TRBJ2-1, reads EAGVAQSPRYKIIEKRQSVAFWCNPISGHATLYWYQQILGQGPKLLIQFQNNGVVDDSQLPKDRFSAERLKGVDSTLKIQPAKLEDSAVYLCASSSTLAGEQFFGPGTRLTVL.